One sample yielded the 21 T cell receptor beta chains listed below, sequenced in a study of blood T cell repertoires in COVID-19. Libraries were prepared by immunoSEQ multiplex PCR; TCRdb keeps only in-frame clonotypes and omits some of them. The sample shows tens of thousands of clones, roughly 70% of them seen only once. Sequences were obtained from peripheral blood. These receptors were obtained from a man aged 65-85 years with COVID-19, enrolled during active disease.

V is TRBV7-3 and J is TRBJ2-7; TRBD2 matches 9 bases. With 0 bases clipped from V and 7 bases from J, the junction kept 7 bases outside the gene matches. CDR3 size: 15 residues. CDR1 and CDR2 from the germline V gene are SGHTA and FQGTGA. CDR3 coding DNA: TGTGCCAGCAGCTTAACTAGCGGGAGCCACCTGGAGCAGTACTTC. Its translation: CASSLTSGSHLEQYF.

The genes are TRBV5-1 and TRBJ2-2; possible D gene TRBD1, 5 bases. The V end lost 1 base, the J end lost 7 bases, and 8 bases lay between the germline ends. CDR3 length: 13 amino acids. Per germline, CDR1 SGHRS and CDR2 YFSETQ. The CDR3 DNA follows: TGCGCCAGCAGCTTGCAGGGCAACGGGGAGCTGTTTTTT. Its translation is CASSLQGNGELFF.

The chain carries TRBV7-9 and TRBJ1-1; tentative D call: TRBD1 (6 bases). The CDR3 is 12 amino acids. Trimming removed 2 bases from V and 6 bases from J, with 7 bases in between. Germline CDR1 is SEHNR and CDR2 is FQNEAQ (reference sequence). In DNA form, the CDR3 reads TGTGCCAGCAGCTTACAGGGGTCTGAAGCTTTCTTT. Protein: CASSLQGSEAFF.

Only one count was recorded for this clone. The chain joins TRBV28 to TRBJ1-2; the match to TRBD1 covers 7 bases. Germline V gene data show CDR1 as MDHEN and CDR2 as SYDVKM. With V trimmed by 6 bases and J by 4 bases, 5 bases remained unmatched. The CDR3 totals 13 residues. Written as DNA, the CDR3 is TGTGCCAGCAGGAAAACAGGGGCCTATGGCTACACCTTC. Encoded protein: CASRKTGAYGYTF.

V gene TRBV28 combines with J gene TRBJ1-5; 9 nucleotides match TRBD1. The CDR3 has 15 residues. Per germline, CDR1 MDHEN and CDR2 SYDVKM. With 2 bases clipped from V and 5 bases from J, the junction kept 4 bases outside the gene matches. The CDR3 region has the DNA TGTGCCAGCAGTTTACCCACAGGGGGCCATCAGCCCCAGCATTTT. The encoded protein is CASSLPTGGHQPQHF.

This clone has only a few counts. The chain employs TRBV6-5 and TRBJ1-6; possibly TRBD1 for D (5 bases). CDR1 is MNHEY and CDR2 is SVGAGI in the germline V gene. The germline V and J ends were trimmed by 2 bases and 6 bases, with 11 bases remaining between them. This CDR3 contains 15 residues. DNA of the CDR3: TGTGCCAGCAGTTACCGCAGGGAGGGTAATTCACCCCTCCACTTT. This sequence encodes CASSYRREGNSPLHF.

The CDR3 sequence: CASSPGGMEAFF. The CDR3 nucleotides are TGTGCCAGCAGCCCAGGGGGGATGGAAGCTTTCTTT. The chain joins TRBV3-1 (or the pseudogene TRBV3-2) to TRBJ1-1; 7 bases map to TRBD1. After removal of 4 bases from V and 8 bases from J, the junction contained 4 bases not matched to a gene. The CDR3 consists of 12 residues. The V gene's germline CDR1 is LGHDT and CDR2 YNNKEL (reference sequence).

The chain joins TRBV27 to TRBJ1-6; D gene ambiguous. Trimming removed 1 base from V and 5 bases from J, with 6 bases in between. This CDR3 is built from 14 residues. The V gene's germline CDR1 is MNHEY and CDR2 SMNVEV (reference sequence). The DNA for the CDR3 is TGTGCCAGCAGTTTATACAGAAATAATTCACCCCTCCACTTT. Translation gives CASSLYRNNSPLHF.

The rearrangement joins TRBV11-1 to TRBJ2-5, with 11 bases identical to TRBD2. The ends lost 1 base at V and 4 bases at J; junction bases unmatched: 2. Germline-derived CDR1 and CDR2 are SGHAT and FQDESV (reference sequence). The CDR3 has 15 amino acids. As DNA, the CDR3 is TGTGCCAGCAGCTTAGTACTAGCGGGAGCAGAGACCCAGTACTTC. Amino acid sequence: CASSLVLAGAETQYF.

The V and J genes are TRBV9 and TRBJ2-7; 10 bases match TRBD2. This CDR3 comprises 15 residues. Germline V gene sequence: CDR1 SGDLS, CDR2 YYNGEE. V gave up 5 bases and J gave up 8 bases; unmatched junction bases: 13. CDR3 sequence (DNA): TGTGCCAGCAGTACGAGCAGCGGGAGGGCACCAAAGCAGTACTTC. As protein: CASSTSSGRAPKQYF.

The chain joins TRBV19 to TRBJ2-7; 7 bases align to TRBD1. The CDR3 runs to 14 residues. The germline CDR1 and CDR2 sequences are LNHDA and SQIVND (reference sequence). Unmatched junction bases numbered 8, after V lost 3 bases and J lost 6 bases. The DNA of the CDR3 is TGTGCCAGTAGTATGGGCACAGGGGTGGGCGAGCAGTACTTC. Translation gives CASSMGTGVGEQYF.

This sequence joins TRBV6-5 and TRBJ1-5, with 8 bases identical to TRBD1. CDR1 MNHEY and CDR2 SVGAGI come from the germline V gene. V was clipped by 2 bases and J by 6 bases; unmatched bases: 6. The CDR3 extends over 15 amino acids. CDR3 sequence (DNA): TGTGCCAGCAGTTACACCCAAGGACAGGGTCAGCCCCAGCATTTT. Its translation is CASSYTQGQGQPQHF.

This clone was recorded a few times. This rearrangement joins TRBV27 to TRBJ1-1; tentatively, D is TRBD1 (5 bases). This CDR3 contains 17 residues. V lost 5 bases to trimming and J lost 2 bases, with 21 bases between them. The germline V gene has CDR1 MNHEY and CDR2 SMNVEV (reference sequence). CDR3: CASSIRRGIGANTEAFF. The CDR3 nucleotides are TGTGCCAGCAGTATCCGACGGGGGATAGGGGCTAACACTGAAGCTTTCTTT.

This clone came up many times. The chain joins TRBV2 to TRBJ1-1, with D unclear. This CDR3 spans 12 amino acids. Trimming removed 4 bases at V and 4 bases at J, with 7 bases between. CDR1 SNHLY and CDR2 FYNNEI come from the germline V gene. In nucleotides, the CDR3 is TGTGCCAGCAGTGCGCGTTCCACTGAAGCTTTCTTT. Translating it yields CASSARSTEAFF.

The rearrangement links TRBV7-3 to TRBJ2-5, with TRBD1 identical over 9 bases. Germline V CDR1 and CDR2: SGHTA, FQGTGA. The CDR3 runs 14 residues. The V and J ends lost 5 bases and 5 bases, in that order; junction bases with no gene match: 6. CDR3 loop: CASSPPGQGETQYF. CDR3 nucleotides: TGTGCCAGCAGCCCGCCGGGACAGGGTGAGACCCAGTACTTC.

The chain employs TRBV5-1 and TRBJ1-3; 7 positions match TRBD1. Germline lookup yields CDR1 SGHRS and CDR2 YFSETQ. This CDR3 contains 17 residues. V lost 5 bases, J lost 3 bases, and 14 bases stayed unmatched. The CDR3 DNA sequence: TGCGCCAGCAGGCGTGTCTCCTCAGGGGGTGGTGGAAACACCATATATTTT. This translates into CASRRVSSGGGGNTIYF.

The V gene is TRBV7-9, the J gene TRBJ2-3, with D perhaps matching TRBD2 (6 bases). The CDR3 totals 15 residues. Germline V gene sequence: CDR1 SEHNR, CDR2 FQNEAQ (reference sequence). Trimming took 5 bases from V and 1 from J, leaving 13 bases between them. CDR3 nucleotides: TGTGCCAGCAGCCCCTACGGGGGTCGCACAGATACGCAGTATTTT. This gives the protein CASSPYGGRTDTQYF. The full variable domain, completed using reference TRBV7-9 and TRBJ2-3, is DTGVSQNPRHKITKRGQNVTFRCDPISEHNRLYWYRQTLGQGPEFLTYFQNEAQLEKSRLLSDRFSAERPKGSFSTLEIQRTEQGDSAMYLCASSPYGGRTDTQYFGPGTRLTVL.

The chain has TRBV4-3 and TRBJ1-5; D remains ambiguous. V lost 2 bases to trimming and J lost 7 bases, with 12 bases between them. CDR3 size: 14 residues. Germline CDR1 LGHNA, CDR2 YSLEER. This chain's CDR3 is CASSQMRSIQPQHF. The DNA for the CDR3 is TGCGCCAGCAGCCAAATGAGGAGCATACAGCCCCAGCATTTT.

The chain uses TRBV27 and TRBJ1-6; the D gene is possibly TRBD1 (6 bases). Germline V CDR1 and CDR2: MNHEY, SMNVEV (reference sequence). The CDR3 has 14 amino acids. The V and J ends lost 6 bases and 9 bases respectively, with 15 bases between them. Written as DNA, the CDR3 is TGTGCCAGCAGCCCCCCCGGACAGTTTTCACCCCTCCACTTT. This sequence encodes CASSPPGQFSPLHF.

The rearrangement joins TRBV19 to TRBJ2-3; D unresolved. V dropped 3 bases and J dropped 0 bases, with 10 bases sitting between them. CDR1 is LNHDA and CDR2 is SQIVND in the germline V gene (reference sequence). The CDR3 extends over 15 amino acids. The CDR3 region is CASSIESVSTDTQYF. Written as DNA, the CDR3 is TGTGCCAGTAGTATCGAAAGCGTCAGCACAGATACGCAGTATTTT. Full variable domain (missing parts from reference TRBV19 and TRBJ2-3): DGGITQSPKYLFRKEGQNVTLSCEQNLNHDAMYWYRQDPGQGLRLIYYSQIVNDFQKGDIAEGYSVSREKKESFPLTVTSAQKNPTAFYLCASSIESVSTDTQYFGPGTRLTVL.

The chain carries TRBV5-1 and TRBJ1-6, with TRBD1 identical over 7 bases. This CDR3 contains 16 residues. Trimming at V came to 3 bases and at J to 9 bases, leaving 12 bases not matched to a gene. Germline V gives CDR1 SGHRS, CDR2 YFSETQ. The CDR3 coding sequence is TGCGCCAGCAGCTACTCACAGGGGAAGGAAGGTTCACCCCTCCACTTT. It codes for CASSYSQGKEGSPLHF. Full variable domain (rest looked up from reference TRBV5-1 and TRBJ1-6): KAGVTQTPRYLIKTRGQQVTLSCSPISGHRSVSWYQQTPGQGLQFLFEYFSETQRNKGNFPGRFSGRQFSNSRSEMNVSTLELGDSALYLCASSYSQGKEGSPLHFGNGTRLTVT.